Described below is a single T cell receptor (beta chain) sequence and its context. The antigen is undetermined. TCRdb reanalysed the reads using MiXCR and keeps one entry per CDR3 protein. Here the sample spans 400,000 or so distinct CDR3 sequences, approximately 33% being singletons. This CDR3 is built from 13 residues. CDR1 and CDR2 (germline): SQVTM, ANQGSEA. V lost 6 bases and J lost 4; bases outside the gene matches: 5. The data were obtained in a study of T cell repertoires in cytomegalovirus infection. The overall study: CMV infection plus the matching HLA type was flagged by public TCR beta signatures. Study observations and caveats: Cumulative frequency of public TCR beta families picked out carriers of CMV plus the relevant HLA. CMV-specific TCR beta clonotypes restricted by HLA-C dominated the ex vivo response.

The gene calls are TRBV29-1 and TRBJ1-5; 8 bases are a match to TRBD1. The source is a human donor in good health (CMV status not recorded). Some clones in this sample may be carry-over from other donors' samples. Sequenced sample: PBMCs. CDR3 in DNA: TGCAGCGTAGCACAGGGGGGAAATCAGCCCCAGCATTTT. Translated: CSVAQGGNQPQHF.